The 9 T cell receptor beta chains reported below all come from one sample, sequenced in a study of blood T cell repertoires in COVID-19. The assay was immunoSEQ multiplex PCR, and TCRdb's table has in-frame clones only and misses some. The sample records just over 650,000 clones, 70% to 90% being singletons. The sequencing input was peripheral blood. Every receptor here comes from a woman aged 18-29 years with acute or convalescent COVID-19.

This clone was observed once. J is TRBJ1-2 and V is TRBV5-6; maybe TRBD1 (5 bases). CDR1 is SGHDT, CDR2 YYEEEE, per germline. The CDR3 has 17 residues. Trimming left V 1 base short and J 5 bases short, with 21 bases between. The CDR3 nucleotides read TGTGCCAGCAGCTTGTCAGTTTTAGGACATAAAATTTATGGCTACACCTTC. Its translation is CASSLSVLGHKIYGYTF.

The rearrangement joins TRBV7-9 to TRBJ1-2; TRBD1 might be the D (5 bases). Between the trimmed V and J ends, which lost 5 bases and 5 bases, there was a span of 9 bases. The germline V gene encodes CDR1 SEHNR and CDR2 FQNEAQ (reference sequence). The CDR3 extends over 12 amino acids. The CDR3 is CASSDQGYGYTF. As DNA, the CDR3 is TGTGCCAGCAGCGACCAGGGTTATGGCTACACCTTC.

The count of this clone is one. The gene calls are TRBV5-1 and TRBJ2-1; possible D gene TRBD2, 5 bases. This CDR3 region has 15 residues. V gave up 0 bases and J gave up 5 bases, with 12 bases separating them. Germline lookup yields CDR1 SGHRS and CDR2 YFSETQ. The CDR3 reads CASSLARTGNNEQFF. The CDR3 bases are TGCGCCAGCAGCTTGGCCCGGACTGGCAACAATGAGCAGTTCTTC. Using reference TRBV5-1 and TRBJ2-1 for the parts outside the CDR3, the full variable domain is KAGVTQTPRYLIKTRGQQVTLSCSPISGHRSVSWYQQTPGQGLQFLFEYFSETQRNKGNFPGRFSGRQFSNSRSEMNVSTLELGDSALYLCASSLARTGNNEQFFGPGTRLTVL.

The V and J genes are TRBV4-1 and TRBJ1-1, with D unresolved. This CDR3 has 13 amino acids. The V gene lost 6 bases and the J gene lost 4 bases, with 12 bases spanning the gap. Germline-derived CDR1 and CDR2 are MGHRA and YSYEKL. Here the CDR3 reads CASRASLVTEAFF. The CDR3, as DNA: TGCGCCAGCAGGGCAAGTTTGGTCACTGAAGCTTTCTTT.

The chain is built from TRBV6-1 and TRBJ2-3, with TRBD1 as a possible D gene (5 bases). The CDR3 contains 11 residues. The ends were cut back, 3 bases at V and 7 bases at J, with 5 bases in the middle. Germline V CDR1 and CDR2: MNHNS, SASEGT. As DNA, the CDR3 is TGTGCCAGCAGTGAGGGGCATACGCAGTATTTT. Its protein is CASSEGHTQYF.

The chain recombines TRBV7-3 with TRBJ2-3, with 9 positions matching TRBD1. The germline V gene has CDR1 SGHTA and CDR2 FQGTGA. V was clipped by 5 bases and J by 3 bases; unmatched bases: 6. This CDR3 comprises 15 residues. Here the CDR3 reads CASSTGTGWTDTQYF. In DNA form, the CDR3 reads TGTGCCAGCAGCACCGGGACAGGGTGGACAGATACGCAGTATTTT.

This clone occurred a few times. The CDR3 coding sequence is TGTGCCAGCAGCGTAGGGTTAGATAACTATGGCTACACCTTC. Residues: CASSVGLDNYGYTF. The V call is TRBV9, the J call TRBJ1-2; D uncertain. Trimming pared 0 bases from V and 1 base from J, leaving 7 bases between. Germline CDR1 reads SGDLS; CDR2 reads YYNGEE. The CDR3 loop spans 14 amino acids. Full variable domain (outside the CDR3, taken from reference TRBV9 and TRBJ1-2): DSGVTQTPKHLITATGQRVTLRCSPRSGDLSVYWYQQSLDQGLQFLIQYYNGEERAKGNILERFSAQQFPDLHSELNLSSLELGDSALYFCASSVGLDNYGYTFGSGTRLTVV.

The CDR3 nucleotides are TGTGCCTGGGGGGTACCGGGACAGCGGAACTATGGCTACACCTTC. This sequence encodes CAWGVPGQRNYGYTF. This rearrangement joins TRBV30 to TRBJ1-2; 7 nucleotides align to TRBD1. The CDR3 consists of 15 residues. With V trimmed by 5 bases and J by 2 bases, 11 bases remained unmatched. Germline-derived CDR1 and CDR2 are GTSNPN and SVGIG (reference sequence).

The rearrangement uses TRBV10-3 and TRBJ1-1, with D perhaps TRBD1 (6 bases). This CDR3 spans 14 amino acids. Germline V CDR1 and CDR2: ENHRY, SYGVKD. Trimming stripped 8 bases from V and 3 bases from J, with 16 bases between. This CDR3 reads CAIGQPRGHTEAFF. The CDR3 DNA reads TGTGCCATCGGACAACCCAGGGGACACACTGAAGCTTTCTTT.